A single sample is the source of the 25 T cell receptor beta chains below, sequenced in a study of shared clonotypes between healthy human individuals. TCRdb's copy holds only in-frame clones and misses some; the assay was immunoSEQ multiplex PCR. This sample has over a million clones, with about 84% found just once. The sample taken for sequencing was memory CD4+ T cells from PBMCs. Subset reported: CD45RA-negative fraction. These TCRs come from a man between 18 and 29 years old in good health. Some clones in this sample may be carry-over from other donors' samples.

J is TRBJ2-2 and V is TRBV7-2, with a weak D call TRBD2 (7 bases). Germline V CDR1 and CDR2: SGHTA, FQGNSA. The CDR3 spans 13 residues. The V and J ends lost 10 bases and 0 bases respectively, with 9 bases between them. This CDR3 is CATGGPNTGELFF. The CDR3 bases are TGTGCCACCGGGGGGCCGAACACCGGGGAGCTGTTTTTT.

The chain recombines TRBV28 with TRBJ2-7; TRBD2 matches 13 bases. From germline, CDR1 is MDHEN and CDR2 SYDVKM. The CDR3 runs to 15 residues. V shed 4 bases, J shed 8 bases, and the junction held 8 bases outside the gene matches. CDR3 sequence reads: CASSSGTSGISKQYF. DNA for the CDR3: TGTGCCAGCAGTTCCGGGACTAGCGGGATTAGCAAGCAGTACTTC. Filled out from reference TRBV28 and TRBJ2-7, the complete variable domain reads DVKVTQSSRYLVKRTGEKVFLECVQDMDHENMFWYRQDPGLGLRLIYFSYDVKMKEKGDIPEGYSVSREKKERFSLILESASTNQTSMYLCASSSGTSGISKQYFGPGTRLTVT.

Remarks on this clone: The sample contains more than one DNA sequence encoding this CDR3. The chain recombines TRBV5-4 with TRBJ1-1, with unresolved D. The germline V gene encodes CDR1 SGHNT and CDR2 YYREEE (reference sequence). With 0 bases removed from V and 1 base from J, the gap between germline ends came to 7 bases. This CDR3 has 14 residues. As DNA, the CDR3 is TGTGCCAGCAGCTTGGTTTCTAGGAACACTGAAGCTTTCTTT. This gives the protein CASSLVSRNTEAFF.

On this clone itself: The identical CDR3 is also encoded by other nucleotide sequences in the sample. The chain has TRBV2 and TRBJ2-7; D is ambiguous. CDR1 is SNHLY, CDR2 FYNNEI, per germline. V lost 4 bases and J 1 base, leaving 5 bases between the germline ends. This CDR3 has 12 amino acids. CDR3 nucleotide sequence: TGTGCCAGCAGTGTTTTATCCTACGAGCAGTACTTC. Translating gives CASSVLSYEQYF.

The chain joins TRBV9 to TRBJ1-2; D gene uncertain. Germline V gene sequence: CDR1 SGDLS, CDR2 YYNGEE. The V end was cut by 0 bases, the J end by 8 bases, with 14 bases between. The CDR3 is 14 amino acids. This CDR3 is CASSVVGGSEGYTF. The CDR3 bases are TGTGCCAGCAGCGTAGTTGGAGGGTCGGAAGGCTACACCTTC.

V usage is TRBV18 and J usage is TRBJ1-1, with D possibly being TRBD1 (5 bases). The CDR3 has 14 residues. With 2 bases removed from V and 3 bases from J, the gap between germline ends came to 10 bases. CDR1 KGHSH and CDR2 LQKENI come from the germline V gene. The CDR3 loop reads CASSPSRGDTEAFF. Written as DNA, the CDR3 is TGTGCCAGCTCACCATCGAGAGGGGACACTGAAGCTTTCTTT.

The rearrangement joins TRBV9 to TRBJ2-3; 7 bases fit TRBD2. The ends lost 4 bases at V and 2 bases at J; junction bases unmatched: 7. Germline values: CDR1 SGDLS, CDR2 YYNGEE. The CDR3 totals 15 residues. The CDR3 here is CASSPRAGNTDTQYF. The DNA for the CDR3 is TGTGCCAGCAGCCCGAGAGCGGGAAACACAGATACGCAGTATTTT.

In this sample, this clone turned up many times. V gene TRBV5-1 combines with J gene TRBJ2-3; no clear D gene. The CDR3 has 15 amino acids. Germline-derived CDR1 and CDR2 are SGHRS and YFSETQ. V gave up 5 bases and J gave up 2 bases, with 15 bases separating them. CDR3 residues: CASRQTGVSTDTQYF. Written as DNA, the CDR3 is TGCGCCAGCAGGCAAACGGGCGTCTCCACAGATACGCAGTATTTT.

The CDR3 protein is CASSEGTGRVDTQYF. The CDR3 coding sequence is TGCGCCAGCAGTGAAGGGACAGGGAGGGTGGATACGCAGTATTTT. This sequence joins TRBV10-1 and TRBJ2-3; 9 bases are a match to TRBD1. The junction had 7 bases not matched to a gene; V was cut back by 3 bases and J by 6 bases. CDR3 length: 15 amino acids. Germline CDR1 reads WNHNN; CDR2 reads SYGVQD (reference sequence).

This clone was counted only a few times. The chain uses TRBV20-1 and TRBJ2-5; TRBD1 aligns across 7 bases. V dropped 6 bases and J dropped 11; count of bases not matched to a gene: 6. The germline V gene has CDR1 DFQATT and CDR2 SNEGSKA (reference sequence). The CDR3 extends over 10 amino acids. The CDR3 is CSALKGAQYF. The DNA for the CDR3 is TGCAGTGCACTTAAGGGGGCGCAGTACTTC.

This rearrangement joins TRBV5-1 to TRBJ1-1, with D possibly being TRBD1 (6 bases). CDR1 and CDR2 from the germline V gene are SGHRS and YFSETQ. V lost 6 bases, J lost 8 bases, and 17 bases lay in between. The CDR3 sequence is 13 residues long. CDR3 DNA: TGCGCCAGCACCTCAGGTGGAGGGGGGGAAGCTTTCTTT. It translates to CASTSGGGGEAFF.

A single count supports this clone. The chain couples TRBV28 to TRBJ1-1; 8 positions agree with TRBD1. Germline-derived CDR1 and CDR2 are MDHEN and SYDVKM. The ends lost 5 bases at V and 3 bases at J; junction bases unmatched: 5. CDR3 size: 14 residues. The DNA of the CDR3 is TGTGCCAGCAGTCACAGGGGGAAGCACACTGAAGCTTTCTTT. Translated, it gives CASSHRGKHTEAFF.

The CDR3 DNA is TGTGCCAGCAGCGCATCAGGGAATCTGAACACTGAAGCTTTCTTT. Protein: CASSASGNLNTEAFF. The V gene is TRBV11-2, the J gene TRBJ1-1, with D possibly TRBD1 on 5 matching bases. This CDR3 comprises 15 residues. The V gene's germline CDR1 is SGHAT and CDR2 FQNNGV. Trimming removed 5 bases from V and 0 bases from J, with 13 bases in between.

The chain uses TRBV9 and TRBJ2-7; TRBD1 agrees at 11 bases. The CDR3 contains 15 residues. V shed 4 bases, J shed 0 bases, and the junction held 3 bases outside the gene matches. Germline CDR1 is SGDLS and CDR2 is YYNGEE. The CDR3 region is CASSKGQGASYEQYF. The CDR3 bases are TGTGCCAGCAGCAAAGGACAGGGGGCCTCCTACGAGCAGTACTTC.

The rearrangement links TRBV30 to TRBJ1-3; the D gene is possibly TRBD1 (5 bases). This CDR3 is 15 amino acids long. Germline V CDR1 and CDR2: GTSNPN, SVGIG (reference sequence). V shed 2 bases and J shed 0 bases, with 11 bases lying between them. DNA of the CDR3: TGTGCCTGGAGTTATAGGGGCCTCTCTGGAAACACCATATATTTT. Translation: CAWSYRGLSGNTIYF.

This chain links TRBV6-1 with TRBJ1-1; 9 bases agree with TRBD1. The germline CDR1 and CDR2 sequences are MNHNS and SASEGT. The junction had 4 bases not matched to a gene; V was cut back by 6 bases and J by 5 bases. The CDR3 is made up of 13 amino acids. CDR3 sequence (DNA): TGTGCCAGCAGGGACAGGGGTAGGACTGAAGCTTTCTTT. This encodes CASRDRGRTEAFF.

The chain couples TRBV11-1 to TRBJ2-1; D not certain. The CDR3 consists of 15 residues. The V and J ends lost 5 bases and 2 bases respectively, with 13 bases between them. Per the germline V gene, CDR1 is SGHAT and CDR2 is FQDESV (reference sequence). This chain's CDR3 is CASSLALEPYNEQFF. Here the CDR3 DNA reads TGTGCCAGCAGCCTTGCCCTAGAACCCTACAATGAGCAGTTCTTC.

V and J are TRBV2 and TRBJ1-1; D is uncertain. CDR1 SNHLY and CDR2 FYNNEI come from the germline V gene. V was trimmed by 8 bases and J by 0 bases, leaving 19 bases between them. The CDR3 is 16 amino acids. CDR3 in amino acids: CASGRAVIGLNTEAFF. DNA for the CDR3: TGTGCCAGCGGCCGAGCCGTAATAGGTTTGAACACTGAAGCTTTCTTT.

The chain uses TRBV4-3 and TRBJ2-3, with TRBD1 matching 7 bases. This CDR3 has 15 residues. V lost 4 bases, J lost 2 bases, and 6 bases stayed unmatched. Germline V gene data show CDR1 as LGHNA and CDR2 as YSLEER. CDR3 in amino acids: CASSPTGLSTDTQYF. The DNA of the CDR3 is TGCGCCAGCAGCCCGACAGGGCTGTCCACAGATACGCAGTATTTT.

This clone was counted at least ten times. The J gene is TRBJ2-7, the V gene TRBV7-8; D gene unclear. The germline gives CDR1 SGHVS, CDR2 FQNEAQ. This CDR3 is 13 amino acids long. Trimming removed 1 base from V and 2 bases from J, with 6 bases in between. The DNA of the CDR3 is TGTGCCAGCAGCTTAGGCGAGCCCTACGAGCAGTACTTC. It is translated as CASSLGEPYEQYF.

This clone was seen a handful of times. The chain carries TRBV29-1 and TRBJ2-2, with 8 bases matching TRBD2. Trimming cost V 6 bases and J 5 bases; bases outside gene matches: 11. This CDR3 contains 15 residues. Germline CDR1 is SQVTM and CDR2 is ANQGSEA. CDR3 sequence: CSVPKAGGQTGELFF. In DNA, the CDR3 is TGCAGCGTACCTAAGGCGGGAGGTCAAACCGGGGAGCTGTTTTTT.

This clone was observed once. The chain joins TRBV27 to TRBJ2-2; TRBD2 is a possible D gene (7 bases). Per the germline V gene, CDR1 is MNHEY and CDR2 is SMNVEV (reference sequence). Trimming took 7 bases from V and 8 from J, leaving 17 bases between them. The CDR3 is 14 amino acids. For the CDR3, the DNA is TGTGCCAGCACCCTAAACGGGGGGCGAGGGGAGCTGTTTTTT. This codes for CASTLNGGRGELFF.

This rearrangement joins TRBV27 to TRBJ1-1, with a possible D match to TRBD1 (5 bases). V shed 6 bases and J shed 10 bases, with 21 bases lying between them. This CDR3 region has 14 residues. The germline V gene encodes CDR1 MNHEY and CDR2 SMNVEV (reference sequence). The CDR3 DNA reads TGTGCCAGCAGGCTAGGGGCCACCGGGTTTCTAGCTTTCTTT. Translated, it gives CASRLGATGFLAFF.

This clone was found once. This chain uses TRBV28 with TRBJ2-3; D gene uncertain. With 6 bases removed from V and 6 bases from J, the gap between germline ends came to 7 bases. There are 11 residues in the CDR3. The germline CDR1 and CDR2 sequences are MDHEN and SYDVKM. In nucleotides, the CDR3 is TGTGCCAGCAGGAGTAGGGATACGCAGTATTTT. Its protein product is CASRSRDTQYF.

With regard to this clone: Additional DNA sequences in this sample encode the identical CDR3. The chain joins TRBV6-6 to TRBJ2-3, with D tentatively TRBD2 (5 bases). V dropped 2 bases and J dropped 0 bases, with 6 bases sitting between them. Germline lookup yields CDR1 MNHNY and CDR2 SVGAGI (reference sequence). The CDR3 covers 14 residues. DNA for the CDR3: TGTGCCAGCAGTTACGGCGGGAGCACAGATACGCAGTATTTT. This sequence encodes CASSYGGSTDTQYF.